Detailed here is one T cell receptor beta chain. The CDR3 has 16 residues. Per germline, CDR1 SGHRS and CDR2 YFSETQ. V was cut by 0 bases and J by 1 base, with 12 bases left in between. The entry originates in a study of blood T cell repertoires in COVID-19. For the study at large: There were acute and convalescent COVID-19 samples, and they came from the United States, Italy and Spain. T cells, B-cell-depleted T cells, or PBMCs supplied cDNA or gDNA.

Per the authors' pipeline: Amplification from reference gene primers served as the basis for estimated nucleated cell counts. Some clones are missing from TCRdb's copy, which holds only in-frame ones; the method was immunoSEQ multiplex PCR. The V and J calls and the clone size are those of that table, but D and trimming were determined from the DNA. The sample includes around 140,000 clones, over 80% seen only once; the top ten take 1.5% to 2%. Material for sequencing was peripheral blood. The chain employs TRBV5-1 and TRBJ2-3, with D perhaps matching TRBD2 (6 bases). This sequence originates from a woman aged 50 to 65 with acute or convalescent COVID-19. CDR3 bases: TGCGCCAGCAGCTTGGTGCGGGGTCTGGGCACAGATACGCAGTATTTT. It translates to CASSLVRGLGTDTQYF.